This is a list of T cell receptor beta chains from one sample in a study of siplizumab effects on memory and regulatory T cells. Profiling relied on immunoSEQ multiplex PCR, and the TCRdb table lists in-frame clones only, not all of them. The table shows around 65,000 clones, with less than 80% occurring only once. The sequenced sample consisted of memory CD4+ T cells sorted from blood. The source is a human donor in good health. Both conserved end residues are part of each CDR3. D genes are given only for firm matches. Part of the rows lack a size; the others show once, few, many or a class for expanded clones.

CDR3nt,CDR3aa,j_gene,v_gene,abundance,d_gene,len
TGTGCCAGCAGCGCCGCGACAGGGAACACCGGGGAGCTGTTTTTT,CASSAATGNTGELFF,TRBJ2-2,TRBV5-4,-,-,15
TGTGCCACCGGGACAGGGCACATGAACACTGAAGCTTTCTTT,CATGTGHMNTEAFF,TRBJ1-1,TRBV19,few,TRBD1,14
TGCGCCAGCAGTTACGGGACTAGCGGGGGGGCTGGCGAGCAGTACTTC,CASSYGTSGGAGEQYF,TRBJ2-7,TRBV5-1,-,TRBD2,16
TGTGCCAGAAGCTTCCACAGGGGAATGAACACTGAAGCTTTCTTT,CARSFHRGMNTEAFF,TRBJ1-1,TRBV5-3,-,TRBD1,15
TGTGCCAGTAGTACGGACAGCCTCAGAATGGATGAGCAGTTCTTC,CASSTDSLRMDEQFF,TRBJ2-1,TRBV19,-,-,15
TGTGCCAGCAGCTCGACAGGGGGTAGCAATCAGCCCCAGCATTTT,CASSSTGGSNQPQHF,TRBJ1-5,TRBV11-2,few,TRBD1,15
TGTGCCAGTAGTGCTACCCGTTCTGGGGCCAACGTCCTGACTTTC,CASSATRSGANVLTF,TRBJ2-6,TRBV19,-,-,15
TGCGCCAGCAGCCGACCGGGACAGTCAAATGAGCAGTTCTTC,CASSRPGQSNEQFF,TRBJ2-1,TRBV4-1,-,TRBD1,14
TGTGCCAGCAGTTATCATGGACAGGGACTCGGCTACACCTTC,CASSYHGQGLGYTF,TRBJ1-2,TRBV6-6,medium-sized,TRBD1,14
TGTGCCAGCAGCTTTATCGGCATTGGTTCCGGGGATACGCAGTATTTT,CASSFIGIGSGDTQYF,TRBJ2-3,TRBV7-2,-,-,16
TGTGCCAGCAGCTTAGGAAAGGCAAACACAGATACGCAGTATTTT,CASSLGKANTDTQYF,TRBJ2-3,TRBV7-7,once,-,15
TGTGCCAGCAGTGCTTATGAGGGGAGCTCCTACGAGCAGTACTTC,CASSAYEGSSYEQYF,TRBJ2-7,TRBV6-1,-,-,15
TGTGCCAGCAGCAAGGCGGGGGGGCTGGAGACCCAGTACTTC,CASSKAGGLETQYF,TRBJ2-5,TRBV7-9,-,TRBD2,14
TGCAGCGCTACAGAGACCCAGTACTTC,CSATETQYF,TRBJ2-5,TRBV29-1,-,-,9